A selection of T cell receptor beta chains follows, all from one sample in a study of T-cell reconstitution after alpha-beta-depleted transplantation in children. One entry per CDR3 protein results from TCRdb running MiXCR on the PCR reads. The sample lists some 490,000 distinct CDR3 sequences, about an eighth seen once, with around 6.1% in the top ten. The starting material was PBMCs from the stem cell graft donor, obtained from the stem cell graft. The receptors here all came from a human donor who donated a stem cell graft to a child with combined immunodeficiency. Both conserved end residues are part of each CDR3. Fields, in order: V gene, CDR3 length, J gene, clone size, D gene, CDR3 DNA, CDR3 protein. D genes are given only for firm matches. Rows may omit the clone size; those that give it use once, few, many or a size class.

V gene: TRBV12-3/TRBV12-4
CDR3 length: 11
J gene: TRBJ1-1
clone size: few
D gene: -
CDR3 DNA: TGTGCCAGCAGTTTCGGGAGGGAAGCTTTCTTT
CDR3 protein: CASSFGREAFF

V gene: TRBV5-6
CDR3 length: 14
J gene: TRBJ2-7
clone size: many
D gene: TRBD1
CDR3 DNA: TGTGCCAGCATGGGGACAGGGGGACCCAGCGAGCAGTACTTC
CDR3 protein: CASMGTGGPSEQYF

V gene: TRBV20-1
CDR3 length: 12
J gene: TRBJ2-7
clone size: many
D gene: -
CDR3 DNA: TGCAGTGCGGGGGGATTGTCCTACGAGCAGTACTTC
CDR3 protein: CSAGGLSYEQYF

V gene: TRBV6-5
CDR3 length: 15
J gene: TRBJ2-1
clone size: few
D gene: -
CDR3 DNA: TGTGCCAGCAGTTCAGAGCCGAGCTCCTACAATGAGCAGTTCTTC
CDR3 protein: CASSSEPSSYNEQFF

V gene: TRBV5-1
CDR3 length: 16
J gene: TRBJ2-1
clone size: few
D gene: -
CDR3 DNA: TGCGCCAGCAGCTTGGCCGCAGGGCTTTCCACCCCTGAGCAGTTCTTC
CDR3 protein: CASSLAAGLSTPEQFF

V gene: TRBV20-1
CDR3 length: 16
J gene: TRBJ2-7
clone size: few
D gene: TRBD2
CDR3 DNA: TGCAGTGCTAGAGACCGACTAGCGGGAGCCGCCTACGAGCAGTACTTC
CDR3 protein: CSARDRLAGAAYEQYF

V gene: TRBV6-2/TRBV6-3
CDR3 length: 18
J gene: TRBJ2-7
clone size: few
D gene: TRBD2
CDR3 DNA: TGTGCCAGCAGTTCCCCTCTCCAACTAGCGGGGGCCGGGTACGAGCAGTACTTC
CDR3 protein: CASSSPLQLAGAGYEQYF

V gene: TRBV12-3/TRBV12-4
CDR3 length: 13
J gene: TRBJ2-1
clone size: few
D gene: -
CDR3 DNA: TGTGCCATAAGCGGGCGCTCCTACAATGAGCAGTTCTTC
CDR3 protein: CAISGRSYNEQFF

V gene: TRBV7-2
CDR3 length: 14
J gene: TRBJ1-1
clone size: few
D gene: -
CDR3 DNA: TGTGCCAGCAGCTTCCGGGTCCTGAACACTGAAGCTTTCTTT
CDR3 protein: CASSFRVLNTEAFF

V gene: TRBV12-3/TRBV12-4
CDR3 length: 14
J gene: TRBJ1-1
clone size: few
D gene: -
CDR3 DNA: TGTGCCAGCACAGTAGGACAGCTGAACACTGAAGCTTTCTTT
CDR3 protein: CASTVGQLNTEAFF

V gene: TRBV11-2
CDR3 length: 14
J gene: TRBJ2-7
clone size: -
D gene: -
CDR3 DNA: TGTGCCAGCAGCAATAGACAGTTCTCCTACGAGCAGTACTTC
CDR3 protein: CASSNRQFSYEQYF

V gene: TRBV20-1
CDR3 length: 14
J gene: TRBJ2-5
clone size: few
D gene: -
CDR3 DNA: TGCAGTGCTAGAGATCTGGGTTCTAAAGAGACCCAGTACTTC
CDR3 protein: CSARDLGSKETQYF

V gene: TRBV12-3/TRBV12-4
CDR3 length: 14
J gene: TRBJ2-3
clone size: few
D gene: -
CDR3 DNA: TGTGCCAGCAGTCCGGGAGTGGGGGCAGATACGCAGTATTTT
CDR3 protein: CASSPGVGADTQYF

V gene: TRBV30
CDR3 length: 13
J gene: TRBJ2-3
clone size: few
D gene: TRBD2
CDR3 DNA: TGTGCCTGGACCGGACTAGCCCCAGATACGCAGTATTTT
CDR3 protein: CAWTGLAPDTQYF

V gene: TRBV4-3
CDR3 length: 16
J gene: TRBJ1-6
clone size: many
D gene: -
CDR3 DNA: TGCGCCAGCAGCCAAGATTCCCCCCTCGGGGTTACACCCCTCCACTTT
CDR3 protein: CASSQDSPLGVTPLHF

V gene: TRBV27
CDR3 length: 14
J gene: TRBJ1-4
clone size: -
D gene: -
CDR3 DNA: TGTGCCAGCAGCCGATGGAGCGGTGGTGAAAAACTGTTTTTT
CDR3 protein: CASSRWSGGEKLFF

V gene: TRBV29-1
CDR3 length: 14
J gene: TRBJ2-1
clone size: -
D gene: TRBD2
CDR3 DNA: TGCAGCGATAGGACTAGCGGTGGTTACAATGAGCAGTTCTTC
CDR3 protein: CSDRTSGGYNEQFF

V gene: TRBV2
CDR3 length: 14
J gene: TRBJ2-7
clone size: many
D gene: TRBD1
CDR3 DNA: TGTGCCAGCAGCGACAGGGTTTACTCCTACGAGCAGTACTTC
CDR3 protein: CASSDRVYSYEQYF

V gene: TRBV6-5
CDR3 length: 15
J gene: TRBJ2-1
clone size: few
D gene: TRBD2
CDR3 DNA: TGTGCCAGCAGTCCCTCGCGGGAGAGGGAGGATGAGCAGTTCTTC
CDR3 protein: CASSPSREREDEQFF

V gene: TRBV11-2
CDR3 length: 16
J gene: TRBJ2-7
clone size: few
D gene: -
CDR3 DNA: TGTGCCAGCAGCTTAGATGCGGGACTCATCTCCTACGAGCAGTACTTC
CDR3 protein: CASSLDAGLISYEQYF

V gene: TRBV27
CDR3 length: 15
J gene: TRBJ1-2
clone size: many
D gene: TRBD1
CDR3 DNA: TGTGCCAGCAGTTTCGGACAGGGTGGGGCCTATGGCTACACCTTC
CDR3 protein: CASSFGQGGAYGYTF

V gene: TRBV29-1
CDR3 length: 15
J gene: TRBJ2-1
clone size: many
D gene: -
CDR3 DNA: TGCAGCGTTGTTGCGGGCTACAGACCCTACAATGAGCAGTTCTTC
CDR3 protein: CSVVAGYRPYNEQFF

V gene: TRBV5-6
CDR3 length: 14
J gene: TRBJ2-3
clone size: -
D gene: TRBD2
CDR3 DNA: TGTGCCAGCAAGGGGCTAGCGGGAGCGGATACGCAGTATTTT
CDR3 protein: CASKGLAGADTQYF

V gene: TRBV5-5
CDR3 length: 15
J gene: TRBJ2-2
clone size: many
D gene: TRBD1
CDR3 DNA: TGTGCCAGCAGCTCTCCCCGGACAGGACACGGGGAGCTGTTTTTT
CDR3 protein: CASSSPRTGHGELFF

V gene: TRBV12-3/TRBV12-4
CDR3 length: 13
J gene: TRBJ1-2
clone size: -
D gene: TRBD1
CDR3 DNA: TGTGCCAGCAGTATCAGGGGGGCCTATGGCTACACCTTC
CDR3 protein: CASSIRGAYGYTF

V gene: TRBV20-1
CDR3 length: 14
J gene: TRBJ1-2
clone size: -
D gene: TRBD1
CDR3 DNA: TGCAGTGCTAGAGATAGAGTGACAGGGGATGGCTACACCTTC
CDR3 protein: CSARDRVTGDGYTF

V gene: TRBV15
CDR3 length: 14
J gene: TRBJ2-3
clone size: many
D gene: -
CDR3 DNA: TGTGCCACCAGCTATCTAGGGCCCACAGATACGCAGTATTTT
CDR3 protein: CATSYLGPTDTQYF

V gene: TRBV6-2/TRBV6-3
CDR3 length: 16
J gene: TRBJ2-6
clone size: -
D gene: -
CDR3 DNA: TGTGCCAGCAGGGGCAGGGCGACCTCTGGGGCCAACGTCCTGACTTTC
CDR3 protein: CASRGRATSGANVLTF

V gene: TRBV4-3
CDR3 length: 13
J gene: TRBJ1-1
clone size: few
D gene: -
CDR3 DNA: TGCGCCAGCAGCCAAGGGGAGAACACTGAAGCTTTCTTT
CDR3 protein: CASSQGENTEAFF

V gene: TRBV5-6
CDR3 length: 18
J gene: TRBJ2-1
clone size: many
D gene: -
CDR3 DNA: TGTGCCAGCAGCTTGGAAGGCGCACAGGGCTCCTCCTACAATGAGCAGTTCTTC
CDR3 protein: CASSLEGAQGSSYNEQFF

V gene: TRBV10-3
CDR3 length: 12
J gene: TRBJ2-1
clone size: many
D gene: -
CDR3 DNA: TGTGCCATCAGTGAGTCCGGCAATGAGCAGTTCTTC
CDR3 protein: CAISESGNEQFF

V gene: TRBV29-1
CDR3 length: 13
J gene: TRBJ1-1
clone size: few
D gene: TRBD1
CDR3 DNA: TGCAGCGTGAAGGGACAGTTAAACACTGAAGCTTTCTTT
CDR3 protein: CSVKGQLNTEAFF

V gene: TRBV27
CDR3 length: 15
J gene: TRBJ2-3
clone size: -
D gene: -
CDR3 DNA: TGTGCCAGCTCGCCCATTGGGACCGGCACAGATACGCAGTATTTT
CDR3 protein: CASSPIGTGTDTQYF

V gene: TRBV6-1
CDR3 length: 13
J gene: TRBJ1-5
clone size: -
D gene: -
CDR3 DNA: TGTGCCACCTCATCTAGAATTAATCAGCCCCAGCATTTT
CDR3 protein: CATSSRINQPQHF

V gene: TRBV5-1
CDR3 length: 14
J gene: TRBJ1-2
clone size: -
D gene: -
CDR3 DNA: TGCGCCAGCAGCCCAGGGAGCCCTAACTATGGCTACACCTTC
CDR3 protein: CASSPGSPNYGYTF

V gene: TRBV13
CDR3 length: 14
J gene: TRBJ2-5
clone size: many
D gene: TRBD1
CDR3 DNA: TGTGCCAGCAGCGTTGGGACAGCCCAAGAGACCCAGTACTTC
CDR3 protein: CASSVGTAQETQYF

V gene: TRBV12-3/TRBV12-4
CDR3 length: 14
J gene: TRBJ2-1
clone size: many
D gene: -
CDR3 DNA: TGTGCCAGCAGTCGACTAGTTGTACTCAATGAGCAGTTCTTC
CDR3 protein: CASSRLVVLNEQFF

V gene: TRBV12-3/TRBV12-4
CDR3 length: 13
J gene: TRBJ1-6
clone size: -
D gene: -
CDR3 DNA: TGTGCCAGCAGTTTTCAGGCGAATTCACCCCTCCACTTT
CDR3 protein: CASSFQANSPLHF

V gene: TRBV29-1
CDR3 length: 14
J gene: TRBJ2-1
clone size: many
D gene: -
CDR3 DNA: TGCAGCGTTGAAAACCAGCGGAGGGACAATGAGCAGTTCTTC
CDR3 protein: CSVENQRRDNEQFF

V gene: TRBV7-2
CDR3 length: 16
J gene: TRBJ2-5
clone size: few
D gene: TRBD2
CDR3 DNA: TGTGCCAGCAGCTTACTCCGCGGGAGCACTCAAGAGACCCAGTACTTC
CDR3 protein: CASSLLRGSTQETQYF

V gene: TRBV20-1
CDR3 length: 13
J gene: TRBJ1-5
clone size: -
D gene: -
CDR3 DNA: TGCAGTGCTAGCTTGGGGTATGGTCAGCCCCAGCATTTT
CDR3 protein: CSASLGYGQPQHF

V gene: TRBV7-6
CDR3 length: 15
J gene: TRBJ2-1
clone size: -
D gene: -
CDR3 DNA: TGTGCCAGCAGTTCAATCTCGGGGCTAAACAATGAGCAGTTCTTC
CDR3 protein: CASSSISGLNNEQFF

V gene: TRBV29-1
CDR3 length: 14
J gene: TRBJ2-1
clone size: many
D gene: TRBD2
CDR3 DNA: TGCAGCGTCGGGACTAGCGGGAGGGCGTATGAGCAGTTCTTC
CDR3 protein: CSVGTSGRAYEQFF

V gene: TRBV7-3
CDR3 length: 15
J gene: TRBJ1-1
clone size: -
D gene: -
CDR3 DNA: TGTGCCAGCAGCAGATCCTCGGCCCTGAACACTGAAGCTTTCTTT
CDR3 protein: CASSRSSALNTEAFF

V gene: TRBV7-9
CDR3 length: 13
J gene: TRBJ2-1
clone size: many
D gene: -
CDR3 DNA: TGTGCCAGCAGCGTAGTGAGAGGGTATGAGCAGTTCTTC
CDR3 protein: CASSVVRGYEQFF

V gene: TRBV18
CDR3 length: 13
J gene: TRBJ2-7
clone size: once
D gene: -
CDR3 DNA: TGTGCCAGCTCACCAGCCCTCCCCTACGAGCAGTACTTC
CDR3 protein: CASSPALPYEQYF

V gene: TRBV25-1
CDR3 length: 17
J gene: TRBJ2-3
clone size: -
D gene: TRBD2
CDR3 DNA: TGTGCCAGCAGTGAATTTCTAGCGGGGGAATCCACAGATACGCAGTATTTT
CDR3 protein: CASSEFLAGESTDTQYF

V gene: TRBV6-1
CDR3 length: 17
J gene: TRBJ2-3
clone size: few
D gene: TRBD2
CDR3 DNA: TGTGCCAGCAGCCCTACTAGCGGGGGGGATTGGGGAGATACGCAGTATTTT
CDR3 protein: CASSPTSGGDWGDTQYF

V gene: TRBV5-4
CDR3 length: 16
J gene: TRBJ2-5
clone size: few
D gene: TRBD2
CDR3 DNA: TGTGCCAGCAGCTTGATGGCTAGCGGGACGGTGGATACCCAGTACTTC
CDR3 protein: CASSLMASGTVDTQYF

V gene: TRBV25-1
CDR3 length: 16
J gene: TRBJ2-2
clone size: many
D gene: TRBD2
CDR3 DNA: TGTGCCAGCAGTATAAAAGCGGGATGGGACACCGGGGAGCTGTTTTTT
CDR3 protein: CASSIKAGWDTGELFF

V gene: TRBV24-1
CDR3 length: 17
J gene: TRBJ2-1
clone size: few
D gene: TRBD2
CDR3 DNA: TGTGCCACCAGAGGAGGAGGGACTAGCGGGATCTTGGGTGAGCAGTTCTTC
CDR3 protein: CATRGGGTSGILGEQFF

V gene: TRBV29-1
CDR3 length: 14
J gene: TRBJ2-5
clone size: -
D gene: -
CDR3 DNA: TGCAGCGGAGGCACGGTAGCGGAAAGAGAGACCCAGTACTTC
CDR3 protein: CSGGTVAERETQYF

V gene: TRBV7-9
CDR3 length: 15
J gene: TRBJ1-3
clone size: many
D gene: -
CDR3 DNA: TGTGCCAGCAGCTTAGGGTCAAACCTGGGAAACACCATATATTTT
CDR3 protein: CASSLGSNLGNTIYF

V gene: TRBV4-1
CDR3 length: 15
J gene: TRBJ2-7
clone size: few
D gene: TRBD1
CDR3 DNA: TGCGCCAGCAGCCAGGAGGACAGGTGGGCCTACGAGCAGTACTTC
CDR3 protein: CASSQEDRWAYEQYF

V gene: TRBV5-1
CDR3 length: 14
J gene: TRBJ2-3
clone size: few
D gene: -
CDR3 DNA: TGCGCCAGCAGCTTGGGAGGGGTGAGAGATACGCAGTATTTT
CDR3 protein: CASSLGGVRDTQYF

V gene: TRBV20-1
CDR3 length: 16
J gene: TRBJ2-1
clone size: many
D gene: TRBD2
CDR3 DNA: TGCAGTGCTAGAGATTTCCTAGCGGCCTCCTACAATGAGCAGTTCTTC
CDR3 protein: CSARDFLAASYNEQFF